The entry below describes one TCR beta chain. The antigen is unknown. The data were obtained in a study of T cell repertoires in cytomegalovirus infection. Study context: Well-studied HLA-B-restricted CMV epitopes were used in the study alongside recently identified HLA-C-restricted ones. CMV infection together with matching HLA type was indicated by public TCR beta signatures. Study-wide results and limits: The study identified carriers of CMV plus the relevant HLA from cumulative public TCR beta family frequency. In two of eight donors, the top clonotype was HLA-C-restricted CMV-specific.

TCRdb processed the reads anew with MiXCR; each CDR3 protein has one entry. The table has 550,000 to 850,000 distinct CDR3 sequences, approximately 33% seen once. This CDR3 has 12 residues. The germline CDR1 and CDR2 sequences are DFQATT and SNEGSKA (reference sequence). V was trimmed by 1 base and J by 3 bases, leaving 6 bases between them. This receptor was identified in a human donor in good health (CMV status not recorded). Some clones in this sample may be carry-over from other donors' samples. The V call is TRBV20-1, the J call TRBJ1-1, with no clear D. The sample consisted of cultured PBMCs, taken from culture after CMV antigen stimulation. The CDR3 loop reads CSARVRHTEAFF. The CDR3 DNA reads as TGCAGTGCTAGAGTACGACACACTGAAGCTTTCTTT.